This T cell receptor (beta chain) was captured by sequencing in a study of T cell responses to AZD1222 COVID-19 vaccine. Study-wide results and limits: There were mostly white British donors and more females than males, and clonal diversity was possibly underestimated. Reportedly, nearly half the spike-specific TCRs target unmutated variant regions.

Concerning this clone: The antigen is unknown.

Generated by immunoSEQ multiplex PCR, the TCRdb table keeps only in-frame clones and is missing some. Here the sample spans fewer than 150,000 clones, approximately 90% being singletons. The sequencing here drew on peripheral blood, taken on day 0 of AZD1222 vaccination. The sequence was collected from an adult in good health.

Here the CDR3 reads CASSIGGLNYGYTF. The CDR3 region has the DNA TGTGCCAGTAGTATTGGGGGCCTAAACTATGGCTACACCTTC. The chain uses TRBV19 and TRBJ1-2, with a possible D match to TRBD1 (6 bases). The CDR3 is 14 amino acids. The V gene lost 3 bases and the J gene lost 2 bases, with 10 bases spanning the gap. Germline V gene sequence: CDR1 LNHDA, CDR2 SQIVND (reference sequence).